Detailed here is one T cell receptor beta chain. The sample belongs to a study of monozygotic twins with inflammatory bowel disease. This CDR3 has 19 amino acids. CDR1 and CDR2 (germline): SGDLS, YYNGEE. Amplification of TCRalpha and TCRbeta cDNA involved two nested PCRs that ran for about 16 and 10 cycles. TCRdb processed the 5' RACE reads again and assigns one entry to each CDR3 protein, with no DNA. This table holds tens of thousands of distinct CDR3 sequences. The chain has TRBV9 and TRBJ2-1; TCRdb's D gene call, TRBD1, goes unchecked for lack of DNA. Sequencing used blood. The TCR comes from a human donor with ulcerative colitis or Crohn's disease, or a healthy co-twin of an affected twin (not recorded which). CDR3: CASSVRREGAPYYYNEQFF.